One T cell receptor beta chain is described in this entry. Its antigen is still unknown. This record comes from a study of post-analysis software for immune sequencing data. Study-wide points: Comparison of patients with controls showed about 5 TRBV segments more frequent in patients, TRBV5-6, TRBV5-1 and TRBV20-1 among them. Diversity measured as normalized Chao1 was significantly lower in multiple sclerosis patients than in controls.

The CDR3 covers 17 residues. Germline CDR1 SGHKS, CDR2 YYEKEE (reference sequence). The ends lost 0 bases at V and 8 bases at J; junction bases unmatched: 12. cDNA libraries of TCR beta carried unique molecular identifiers. Each CDR3 protein is one row after TCRdb ran MiXCR on the PCR reads. The table includes about 770,000 distinct CDR3 sequences, about 43% detected once. The chain joins TRBV5-5 to TRBJ2-1, with TRBD2 matching over 9 bases. Material: blood. The TCR originated in a girl aged 5 to 17 with multiple sclerosis. CDR3 DNA: TGTGCCAGCAGCTTGGCCACGAAAATAGCGGGAGTGGATGAGCAGTTCTTC. Protein product: CASSLATKIAGVDEQFF.